Shown below are 13 T cell receptor beta chains from a single sample sequenced in a study of human versus mouse CDR3 diversity and MHC coevolution. The assay was immunoSEQ multiplex PCR, and TCRdb's table has in-frame clones only and misses some. The sample lists about 80,000 clones, just over 90% occurring once. The source material was naive CD4+ T cells from blood. The subset is: CD45RO-negative CD62L-positive naive CD4 T cells. All receptors derive from a person between 25 and 69 years old in good health.

The chain carries TRBV19 and TRBJ2-7, with 7 positions matching TRBD1. The CDR3 sequence is 15 residues long. CDR1 and CDR2 (germline): LNHDA, SQIVND (reference sequence). Trimming removed 1 base from V and 2 bases from J; junction bases left unmatched: 5. CDR3 loop: CASSIGGTATYEQYF. CDR3 coding DNA: TGTGCCAGTAGTATAGGGGGGACAGCTACCTACGAGCAGTACTTC.

This chain links TRBV7-8 with TRBJ2-1; D perhaps matches TRBD2 (6 bases). In germline, CDR1 is SGHVS, CDR2 FQNEAQ. The CDR3 has 17 amino acids. V lost 1 base, J lost 4 bases, and 17 bases lay in between. CDR3 nucleotides: TGTGCCAGCAGCTTAGGTAACGGGAGAAGATCTTACAATGAGCAGTTCTTC. It codes for CASSLGNGRRSYNEQFF. Filled out from reference TRBV7-8 and TRBJ2-1, the complete variable domain reads GAGVSQSPRYKVAKRGQDVALRCDPISGHVSLFWYQQALGQGPEFLTYFQNEAQLDKSGLPSDRFFAERPEGSVSTLKIQRTQQEDSAVYLCASSLGNGRRSYNEQFFGPGTRLTVL.

The V gene is TRBV18, the J gene TRBJ2-5; D not certain. Trimming removed 4 bases at V and 0 bases at J, with 6 bases between. Germline values: CDR1 KGHSH, CDR2 LQKENI. The length of the CDR3 is 13 residues. The CDR3: CASSQSYQETQYF. The CDR3 nucleotides read TGTGCCAGCTCACAATCGTACCAAGAGACCCAGTACTTC.

About this clone itself: Without the conserved terminal phenylalanine or tryptophan, this CDR3 likely stems from a read error. The DNA is omitted, as the CDR3 cannot be located on it reliably, and the CDR3 follows TCRdb's listing. The chain's CDR3 is CASSTGLAGAES. V is TRBV28 and J is TRBJ2-7; the table assigns TRBD2, which was not confirmed against the DNA. A total of 12 residues make up the CDR3, ends included. CDR1 MDHEN and CDR2 SYDVKM come from the germline V gene.

This clone appeared a few times. Other DNA sequences in this specimen translate into the identical CDR3. The CDR3 nucleotides are TGTGCCAGCAGCCGCCTTGGGGACAGATCCTACGAGCAGTACTTC. The encoded protein is CASSRLGDRSYEQYF. The J gene is TRBJ2-7, the V gene TRBV7-9; 7 bases map to TRBD1. Germline loops: CDR1 SEHNR, CDR2 FQNEAQ (reference sequence). V was clipped by 5 bases and J by 1 base; unmatched bases: 8. CDR3 length: 15 residues.

The J gene is TRBJ2-1, the V gene TRBV29-1; D gene ambiguous. In germline, CDR1 is SQVTM, CDR2 ANQGSEA. V lost 4 bases and J lost 6, with 4 bases in between. The CDR3 spans 10 residues. CDR3 sequence reads: CSVASNEQFF. Written as DNA, the CDR3 is TGCAGCGTTGCTAGCAATGAGCAGTTCTTC.

J is TRBJ2-5 and V is TRBV7-3, with a weak D call TRBD2 (6 bases). The CDR3 is 15 residues long. Trimming left V 5 bases short and J 4 bases short, with 17 bases between. Germline lookup yields CDR1 SGHTA and CDR2 FQGTGA. CDR3 protein: CASSERLGGLETQYF. The CDR3 region has the DNA TGTGCCAGCAGCGAACGACTAGGAGGTTTAGAGACCCAGTACTTC.

The chain uses TRBV6-5 and TRBJ2-5; TRBD1 aligns across 7 bases. The length of the CDR3 is 16 residues. Trimming removed 0 bases from V and 5 bases from J; junction bases left unmatched: 9. From germline, CDR1 is MNHEY and CDR2 SVGAGI. As DNA, the CDR3 is TGTGCCAGCAGTTACTCCCCCCGGACAGGCCAGGAGACCCAGTACTTC. Protein sequence: CASSYSPRTGQETQYF.

The gene calls are TRBV19 and TRBJ1-2, with 10 positions matching TRBD1. The length of the CDR3 is 14 residues. Looked up from germline, CDR1 is LNHDA and CDR2 is SQIVND (reference sequence). The V segment lost 8 bases and the J segment 4 bases; nucleotides outside the gene matches: 7. This CDR3 reads CASADRGRPYGYTF. The CDR3 coding sequence is TGTGCCAGTGCCGACAGGGGGCGACCCTATGGCTACACCTTC.

This clone occurred once. The chain links TRBV7-8 to TRBJ2-5, with TRBD1 identical over 9 bases. This CDR3 is built from 15 residues. CDR1 and CDR2 from the germline V gene are SGHVS and FQNEAQ. V dropped 6 bases and J dropped 5; count of bases not matched to a gene: 10. CDR3 nucleotides: TGTGCCAGCAGTCAAACCGGGACAGGGATTGAGACCCAGTACTTC. This codes for CASSQTGTGIETQYF. The complete variable domain, with remaining parts taken from reference TRBV7-8 and TRBJ2-5, reads GAGVSQSPRYKVAKRGQDVALRCDPISGHVSLFWYQQALGQGPEFLTYFQNEAQLDKSGLPSDRFFAERPEGSVSTLKIQRTQQEDSAVYLCASSQTGTGIETQYFGPGTRLLVL.

The genes are TRBV5-6 and TRBJ2-3, with TRBD1 matching 9 bases. The ends lost 0 bases at V and 5 bases at J; junction bases unmatched: 7. The CDR3 is made up of 16 amino acids. Germline V gene lookup returns CDR1 SGHDT and CDR2 YYEEEE. The CDR3 here is CASSLGTGGAGDTQYF. CDR3 DNA sequence: TGTGCCAGCAGCTTGGGAACAGGGGGCGCAGGAGATACGCAGTATTTT.

As to this clone: At one of its ends the junction is not consistent with the germline gene, which may arise from a read error. The genes are TRBV18 and TRBJ1-1; TRBD1 might be the D (6 bases). The V gene's germline CDR1 is KGHSH and CDR2 LQKENI. The CDR3 runs 14 residues. This CDR3 is CASSPRTVNAEAFF. As DNA, the CDR3 is TGTGCCAGCTCACCCAGGACAGTGAACGCTGAAGCTTTCTTT.

The genes are TRBV5-1 and TRBJ2-1; 16 positions match TRBD2. The germline V gene has CDR1 SGHRS and CDR2 YFSETQ. J lost 9 bases, V lost 4 bases, and 7 bases had no gene match. The length of the CDR3 is 16 residues. CDR3: CASSLGTSGRAIEQFF. In DNA form, the CDR3 reads TGCGCCAGCAGCCTTGGGACTAGCGGGAGGGCAATTGAGCAGTTCTTC.